The 30 T cell receptor beta chains in this list originate from one sample, sequenced in a study of blood T cell repertoires in COVID-19. Some clones are missing from TCRdb's copy, which holds only in-frame ones; the method was immunoSEQ multiplex PCR. Seen here are roughly 160,000 clones, around 87% observed once, and the top ten hold 10%. The sample taken for sequencing was peripheral blood. Receptor source: a woman between 70 and 85 years old with COVID-19, enrolled during active disease.

This chain links TRBV6-5 with TRBJ1-4; TRBD1 matches 9 bases. The CDR3 has 16 residues. V lost 2 bases to trimming and J lost 4 bases; unmatched junction nucleotides: 5. Germline-derived CDR1 and CDR2 are MNHEY and SVGAGI. In DNA, the CDR3 is TGTGCCAGCAGTTACCCTGGGACAGGGCTTAATGAAAAACTGTTTTTT. Residues: CASSYPGTGLNEKLFF.

V gene TRBV2 combines with J gene TRBJ1-1; weak D call: TRBD1 (5 bases). Germline-derived CDR1 and CDR2 are SNHLY and FYNNEI. Trimming removed 6 bases at V and 0 bases at J, with 8 bases between. This CDR3 has 13 amino acids. The chain's CDR3 is CASRTDMNTEAFF. The CDR3 DNA reads as TGTGCCAGCAGGACAGACATGAACACTGAAGCTTTCTTT.

This clone was counted once. The gene calls are TRBV11-2 and TRBJ2-1, with D hard to call. V was pared by 2 bases and J by 0 bases, with 8 bases between. Per the germline V gene, CDR1 is SGHAT and CDR2 is FQNNGV. This CDR3 has 15 amino acids. Here the CDR3 DNA reads TGTGCCAGCAGCTTATTCGGAGACTCCTACAATGAGCAGTTCTTC. This codes for CASSLFGDSYNEQFF.

The J gene is TRBJ1-3, the V gene TRBV9; D not certain. The CDR3 consists of 16 residues. The germline V gene has CDR1 SGDLS and CDR2 YYNGEE. V gave up 1 base and J gave up 0 bases, with 11 bases separating them. The CDR3 region is CASSVYEGSSGNTIYF. The CDR3 nucleotides are TGTGCCAGCAGCGTATACGAGGGCAGCTCTGGAAACACCATATATTTT.

This sequence joins TRBV7-3 and TRBJ2-7; 8 bases line up with TRBD1. The length of the CDR3 is 13 residues. Germline V CDR1 and CDR2: SGHTA, FQGTGA. The V and J ends lost 5 bases and 6 bases, in that order; junction bases with no gene match: 6. The CDR3, as DNA: TGTGCCAGCAGCACAGCGACAGGGGTCGAGCAGTACTTC. It translates to CASSTATGVEQYF.

This clone showed up just once. The chain couples TRBV27 to TRBJ1-4; 7 bases line up with TRBD1. The germline gives CDR1 MNHEY, CDR2 SMNVEV (reference sequence). V lost 0 bases and J lost 8; bases outside the gene matches: 3. This CDR3 contains 14 residues. As DNA, the CDR3 is TGTGCCAGCAGTTTATCGACAGGGAACGAAAAACTGTTTTTT. As protein: CASSLSTGNEKLFF.

The chain recombines TRBV28 with TRBJ1-2; 9 bases align to TRBD1. Trimming at V came to 6 bases and at J to 7 bases, leaving 6 bases not matched to a gene. Germline-derived CDR1 and CDR2 are MDHEN and SYDVKM. This CDR3 is 13 amino acids long. DNA of the CDR3: TGTGCCAGCAGACGGGACAGGGTTGGTGGCTACACCTTC. This gives the protein CASRRDRVGGYTF.

This clone has a single count. The V gene is TRBV27, the J gene TRBJ2-1; 12 nucleotides align to TRBD2. This CDR3 region has 16 residues. Per the germline V gene, CDR1 is MNHEY and CDR2 is SMNVEV (reference sequence). Trimming took 5 bases from V and 8 from J; bases not matched to a gene: 10. The CDR3 sequence is CASSNIRLAGDHEQFF. The CDR3, as DNA: TGTGCCAGCAGTAATATACGACTAGCGGGGGATCATGAGCAGTTCTTC.

Relative to its sample, this clone is medium-sized (0.01 to 0.1%). J is TRBJ1-6 and V is TRBV6-6, with a possible D match to TRBD1 (5 bases). Germline V gene lookup returns CDR1 MNHNY and CDR2 SVGAGI (reference sequence). The CDR3 spans 14 residues. V was trimmed by 6 bases and J by 6 bases, leaving 12 bases between them. CDR3: CASRPLGLNSPLHF. Written as DNA, the CDR3 is TGTGCCAGCAGACCTCTGGGACTTAATTCACCCCTCCACTTT.

V gene TRBV28 combines with J gene TRBJ2-2; TRBD1 matches at 8 bases. Losses at the gene ends were 6 bases for V and 6 bases for J; bases not matched to a gene: 6. The V gene's germline CDR1 is MDHEN and CDR2 SYDVKM. The CDR3 contains 14 residues. The CDR3, as DNA: TGTGCCAGCAGGCGACAGGGGTACGCCGGGGAGCTGTTTTTT. Its translation is CASRRQGYAGELFF.

The chain employs TRBV2 and TRBJ1-3, with D tentatively TRBD1 (5 bases). V lost 5 bases, J lost 2 bases, and 10 bases lay in between. The CDR3 extends over 14 amino acids. In germline, CDR1 is SNHLY, CDR2 FYNNEI. The CDR3 nucleotides read TGTGCCAGCAGTTACAGGAGAACTGGAAACACCATATATTTT. Translation gives CASSYRRTGNTIYF.

The chain is built from TRBV2 and TRBJ1-2, with 12 bases lining up with TRBD1. This CDR3 spans 18 amino acids. Germline lookup yields CDR1 SNHLY and CDR2 FYNNEI. Trimming took 7 bases from V and 4 from J; bases not matched to a gene: 16. The CDR3 region has the DNA TGTGCCAGCACCCCCCGAGGGGGACAGGGGGCGTATGGCTATGGCTACACCTTC. Its translation: CASTPRGGQGAYGYGYTF.

The CDR3 DNA reads TGTGCCACCAGTGATACCCGCGCGGGACCTAGCAATCAGCCCCAGCATTTT. It codes for CATSDTRAGPSNQPQHF. The V gene is TRBV24-1, the J gene TRBJ1-5, with D perhaps TRBD1 (5 bases). The germline V gene has CDR1 KGHDR and CDR2 SFDVKD. V lost 3 bases, J lost 0 bases, and 14 bases lay in between. This CDR3 has 17 residues.

J is TRBJ1-4 and V is TRBV18, with TRBD1 matching over 7 bases. The germline gives CDR1 KGHSH, CDR2 LQKENI. V lost 5 bases and J lost 7; bases outside the gene matches: 10. CDR3 length: 15 residues. The CDR3 DNA reads as TGTGCCAGCTCAGTAGGACAGGTTGGACGTGAAAAACTGTTTTTT. As protein: CASSVGQVGREKLFF.

This clone has a single count. The V and J genes are TRBV18 and TRBJ1-3, with 7 bases fitting TRBD1. The CDR3 length is 17 residues. V shed 0 bases and J 2 bases; nucleotides not matched to a gene: 7. CDR1 is KGHSH and CDR2 is LQKENI in the germline V gene. The CDR3 sequence: CASSPPTGFSPGNTIYF. CDR3 DNA: TGTGCCAGCTCACCACCGACAGGGTTTTCCCCTGGAAACACCATATATTTT. The full variable domain, with the rest looked up from reference TRBV18 and TRBJ1-3, is NAGVMQNPRHLVRRRGQEARLRCSPMKGHSHVYWYRQLPEEGLKFMVYLQKENIIDESGMPKERFSAEFPKEGPSILRIQQVVRGDSAAYFCASSPPTGFSPGNTIYFGEGSWLTVV.

The count of this clone is one. The chain is built from TRBV6-5 and TRBJ1-1; D uncertain. From germline, CDR1 is MNHEY and CDR2 SVGAGI. V was trimmed by 7 bases and J by 8 bases, leaving 20 bases between them. The CDR3 contains 14 residues. This CDR3 reads CASIHQLRGGEAFF. CDR3 bases: TGTGCCAGCATTCACCAACTACGGGGAGGGGAAGCTTTCTTT.

The genes are TRBV5-1 and TRBJ2-1; D uncertain. Germline assignment: CDR1 SGHRS and CDR2 YFSETQ. The CDR3 spans 15 residues. V was cut by 0 bases and J by 4 bases, with 11 bases left in between. The CDR3 loop reads CASSLAVVVYNEQFF. In DNA, the CDR3 is TGCGCCAGCAGCTTGGCGGTGGTTGTATACAATGAGCAGTTCTTC.

CDR3 amino acids: CASSLDRGTVQPQHF. The CDR3 DNA is TGCGCCAGCAGCCTCGACAGGGGTACGGTTCAGCCCCAGCATTTT. The chain employs TRBV4-1 and TRBJ1-5, with TRBD1 matching 8 bases. V lost 4 bases to trimming and J lost 6 bases; unmatched junction nucleotides: 8. CDR3 length: 15 residues. Germline values: CDR1 MGHRA, CDR2 YSYEKL.

The gene calls are TRBV29-1 and TRBJ1-1; possibly TRBD1 for D (6 bases). This CDR3 is 13 amino acids long. V was pared by 5 bases and J by 5 bases, with 15 bases between. Germline V gene lookup returns CDR1 SQVTM and CDR2 ANQGSEA. The CDR3 loop is CSVRWGRETEAFF. The CDR3 nucleotides read TGCAGCGTTAGATGGGGGCGTGAGACTGAAGCTTTCTTT.

This chain joins TRBV11-3 and TRBJ1-2; no firm D call. Germline V gives CDR1 SGHNT, CDR2 YENEEA. V was trimmed by 3 bases and J by 4 bases, leaving 9 bases between them. The CDR3 covers 13 residues. Here the CDR3 DNA reads TGTGCCAGCAGCTTGGCCAGCGGCTATGGCTACACCTTC. This gives the protein CASSLASGYGYTF.

The V call is TRBV11-2, the J call TRBJ2-5; 9 positions match TRBD1. V trimming: 8 bases; J trimming: 5 bases; junction bases outside the gene matches: 12. Per germline, CDR1 SGHAT and CDR2 FQNNGV. This CDR3 is 15 amino acids long. CDR3: CASDLQGALGETQYF. The CDR3 nucleotides are TGTGCCAGCGACTTACAGGGGGCGCTTGGCGAGACCCAGTACTTC.

The chain joins TRBV9 to TRBJ2-2; TRBD1 is a possible D gene (7 bases). The CDR3 extends over 20 amino acids. Germline V gene sequence: CDR1 SGDLS, CDR2 YYNGEE. Between the trimmed V and J ends, which lost 0 bases and 5 bases, there was a span of 26 bases. In DNA, the CDR3 is TGTGCCAGCAGCGTAGAGGGGGCTCCCGGGGTCCCTGCGGGGACCGGGGAGCTGTTTTTT. It specifies CASSVEGAPGVPAGTGELFF. Full variable domain (remainder filled in from reference TRBV9 and TRBJ2-2): DSGVTQTPKHLITATGQRVTLRCSPRSGDLSVYWYQQSLDQGLQFLIQYYNGEERAKGNILERFSAQQFPDLHSELNLSSLELGDSALYFCASSVEGAPGVPAGTGELFFGEGSRLTVL.

In this sample, this clone turned up once. The chain joins TRBV28 to TRBJ1-5, with 10 bases that match TRBD1. Trimming removed 8 bases from V and 7 bases from J; junction bases left unmatched: 8. The CDR3 covers 14 residues. CDR1 is MDHEN and CDR2 is SYDVKM in the germline V gene. CDR3 sequence (DNA): TGTGCCAGCCACCTGACAGGGGGCGGGCAGCCCCAGCATTTT. Its protein product is CASHLTGGGQPQHF.

The chain's CDR3 is CASSLTRQGGTQYF. The CDR3 DNA sequence: TGTGCCAGCAGTCTTACTCGACAGGGCGGGACCCAGTACTTC. This chain links TRBV2 with TRBJ2-5; the match to TRBD1 covers 7 bases. Germline trimming cut 5 bases from V and 7 bases from J; bases unmatched to any gene: 10. The germline gives CDR1 SNHLY, CDR2 FYNNEI. The CDR3 sequence is 14 residues long.

This clone was seen only once. The gene calls are TRBV4-1 and TRBJ1-4, with 9 positions matching TRBD1. CDR1 and CDR2 from the germline V gene are MGHRA and YSYEKL. V gave up 4 bases and J gave up 6 bases; unmatched junction bases: 9. CDR3 length equals 16 residues. CDR3 sequence: CASSPQERTGDEKLFF. The CDR3 region has the DNA TGCGCCAGCAGCCCCCAGGAGAGGACAGGGGATGAAAAACTGTTTTTT.

The rearrangement links TRBV4-2 to TRBJ2-3; 8 bases align to TRBD2. Germline CDR1 LGHNA, CDR2 YNFKEQ. The CDR3 has 19 residues. The J segment lost 2 bases and the V segment lost 0 bases, leaving 13 bases of the junction unmatched. The CDR3 loop is CASSQDSSRAGGITDTQYF. CDR3 sequence (DNA): TGTGCCAGCAGCCAAGATTCCAGTCGGGCGGGGGGAATCACAGATACGCAGTATTTT.

The chain is built from TRBV2 and TRBJ2-7; 9 bases agree with TRBD1. Trimming at V came to 6 bases and at J to 3 bases, leaving 6 bases not matched to a gene. The germline CDR1 and CDR2 sequences are SNHLY and FYNNEI. This CDR3 is 14 amino acids long. This chain's CDR3 is CASRGQGLDYEQYF. DNA of the CDR3: TGTGCCAGCAGGGGACAGGGTTTGGACTACGAGCAGTACTTC.

The V and J genes are TRBV19 and TRBJ1-1, with D hard to call. CDR3 length: 12 amino acids. The V end lost 1 base, the J end lost 6 bases, and 6 bases lay between the germline ends. Germline V lookup: CDR1 LNHDA, CDR2 SQIVND (reference sequence). The CDR3 sequence is CASSIGGSEAFF. As DNA, the CDR3 is TGTGCCAGTAGTATAGGCGGATCTGAAGCTTTCTTT.

The gene calls are TRBV20-1 and TRBJ2-3; D perhaps matches TRBD2 (5 bases). Germline values: CDR1 DFQATT, CDR2 SNEGSKA (reference sequence). The length of the CDR3 is 14 residues. The V and J ends lost 3 bases and 4 bases respectively, with 14 bases between them. This CDR3 reads CSASSVYLPDTQYF. For the CDR3, the DNA is TGCAGTGCTAGTAGCGTTTACCTCCCAGATACGCAGTATTTT.

The chain carries TRBV5-1 and TRBJ2-3; weak D call: TRBD1 (5 bases). Germline V CDR1 and CDR2: SGHRS, YFSETQ. Trimming pared 6 bases from V and 5 bases from J, leaving 16 bases between. The CDR3 has 14 amino acids. CDR3 nucleotides: TGCGCCAGCAAGACAGCACTAACGGGAGATACGCAGTATTTT. This translates into CASKTALTGDTQYF.